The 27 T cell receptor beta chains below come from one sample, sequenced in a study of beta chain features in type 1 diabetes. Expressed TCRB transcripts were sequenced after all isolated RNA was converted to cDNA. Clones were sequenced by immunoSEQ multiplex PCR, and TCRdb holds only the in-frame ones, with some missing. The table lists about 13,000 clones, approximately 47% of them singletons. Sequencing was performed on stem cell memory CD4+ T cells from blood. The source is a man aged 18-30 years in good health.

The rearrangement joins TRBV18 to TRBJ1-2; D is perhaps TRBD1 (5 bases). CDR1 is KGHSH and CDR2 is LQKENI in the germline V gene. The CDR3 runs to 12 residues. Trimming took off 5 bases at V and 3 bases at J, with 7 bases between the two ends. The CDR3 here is CASSKQDYGYTF. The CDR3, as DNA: TGTGCCAGCTCAAAACAGGACTATGGCTACACCTTC.

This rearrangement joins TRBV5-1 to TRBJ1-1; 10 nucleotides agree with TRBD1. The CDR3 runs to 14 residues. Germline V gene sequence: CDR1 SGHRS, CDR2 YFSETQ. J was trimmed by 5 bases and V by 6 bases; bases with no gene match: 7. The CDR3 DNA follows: TGCGCCAGCATCCCAGGGACAGGGGTTACTGAAGCTTTCTTT. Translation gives CASIPGTGVTEAFF. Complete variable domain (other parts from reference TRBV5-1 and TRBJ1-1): KAGVTQTPRYLIKTRGQQVTLSCSPISGHRSVSWYQQTPGQGLQFLFEYFSETQRNKGNFPGRFSGRQFSNSRSEMNVSTLELGDSALYLCASIPGTGVTEAFFGQGTRLTVV.

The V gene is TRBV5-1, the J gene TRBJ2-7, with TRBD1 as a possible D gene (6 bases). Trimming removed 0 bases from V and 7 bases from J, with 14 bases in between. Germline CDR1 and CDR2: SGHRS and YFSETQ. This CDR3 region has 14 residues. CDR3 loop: CASSLDGQPREQYF. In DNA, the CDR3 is TGCGCCAGCAGCTTGGATGGACAGCCTAGGGAGCAGTACTTC.

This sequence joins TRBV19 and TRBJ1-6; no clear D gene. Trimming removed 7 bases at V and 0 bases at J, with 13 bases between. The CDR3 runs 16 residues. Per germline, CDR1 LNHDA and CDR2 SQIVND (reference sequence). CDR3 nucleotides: TGTGCCAGTAAAGAAAGACTCCTCTCCTATAATTCACCCCTCCACTTT. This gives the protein CASKERLLSYNSPLHF.

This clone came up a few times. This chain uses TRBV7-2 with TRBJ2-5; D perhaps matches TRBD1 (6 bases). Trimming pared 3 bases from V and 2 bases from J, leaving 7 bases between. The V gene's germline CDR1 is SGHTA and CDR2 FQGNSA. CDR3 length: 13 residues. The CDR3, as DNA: TGTGCCAGCAGCTTTACAGGGCAAGAGACCCAGTACTTC. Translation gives CASSFTGQETQYF. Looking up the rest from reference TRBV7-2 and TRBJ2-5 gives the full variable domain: GAGVSQSPSNKVTEKGKDVELRCDPISGHTALYWYRQSLGQGLEFLIYFQGNSAPDKSGLPSDRFSAERTGGSVSTLTIQRTQQEDSAVYLCASSFTGQETQYFGPGTRLLVL.

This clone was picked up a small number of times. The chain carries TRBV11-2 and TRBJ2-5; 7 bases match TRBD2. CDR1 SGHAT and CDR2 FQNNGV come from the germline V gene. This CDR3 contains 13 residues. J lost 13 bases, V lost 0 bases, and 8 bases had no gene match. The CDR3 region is CASSLDLGLAGYF. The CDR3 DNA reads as TGTGCCAGCAGCTTAGATCTCGGGTTAGCGGGGTACTTC.

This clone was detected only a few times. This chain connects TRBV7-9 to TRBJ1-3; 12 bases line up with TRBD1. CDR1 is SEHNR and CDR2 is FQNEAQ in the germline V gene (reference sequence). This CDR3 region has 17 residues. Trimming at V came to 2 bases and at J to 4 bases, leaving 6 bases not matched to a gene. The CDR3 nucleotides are TGTGCCAGCAGCTTACTGGGACAGGGGGCTTACGGAAACACCATATATTTT. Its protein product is CASSLLGQGAYGNTIYF.

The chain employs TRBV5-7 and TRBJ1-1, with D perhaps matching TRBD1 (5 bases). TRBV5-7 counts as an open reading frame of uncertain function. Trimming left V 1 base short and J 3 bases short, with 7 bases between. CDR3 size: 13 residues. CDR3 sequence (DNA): TGTGCCAGCAGCTTGTGCAGGGACACTGAAGCTTTCTTT. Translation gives CASSLCRDTEAFF.

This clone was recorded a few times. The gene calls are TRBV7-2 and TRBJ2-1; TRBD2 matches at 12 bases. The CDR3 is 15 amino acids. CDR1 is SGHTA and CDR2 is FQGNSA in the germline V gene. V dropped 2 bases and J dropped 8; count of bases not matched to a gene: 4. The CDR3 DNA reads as TGTGCCAGCAGCTTACTAGCGGGGGGGGCCGATGAGCAGTTCTTC. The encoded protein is CASSLLAGGADEQFF.

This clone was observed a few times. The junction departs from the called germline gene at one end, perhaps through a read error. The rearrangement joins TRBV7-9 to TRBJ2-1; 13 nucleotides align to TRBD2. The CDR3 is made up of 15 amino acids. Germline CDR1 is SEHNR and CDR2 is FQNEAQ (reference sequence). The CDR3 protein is CASTLLAGGNNEQFF. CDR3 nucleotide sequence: TGTGCCAGCACCTTACTAGCGGGGGGGAACAATGAGCAGTTCTTC.

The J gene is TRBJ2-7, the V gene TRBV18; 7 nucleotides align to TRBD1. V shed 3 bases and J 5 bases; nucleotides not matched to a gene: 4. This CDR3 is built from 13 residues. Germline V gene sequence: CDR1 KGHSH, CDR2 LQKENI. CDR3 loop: CASSPPGGDEQYF. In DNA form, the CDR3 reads TGTGCCAGCTCACCCCCAGGGGGTGACGAGCAGTACTTC.

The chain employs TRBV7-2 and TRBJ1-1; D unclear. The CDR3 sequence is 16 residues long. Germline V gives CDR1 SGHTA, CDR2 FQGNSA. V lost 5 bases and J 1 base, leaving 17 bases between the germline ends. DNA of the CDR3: TGTGCCAGCAGCCCCCATTCGGGTTCCTGGAACACTGAAGCTTTCTTT. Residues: CASSPHSGSWNTEAFF. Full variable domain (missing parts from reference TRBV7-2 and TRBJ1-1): GAGVSQSPSNKVTEKGKDVELRCDPISGHTALYWYRQSLGQGLEFLIYFQGNSAPDKSGLPSDRFSAERTGGSVSTLTIQRTQQEDSAVYLCASSPHSGSWNTEAFFGQGTRLTVV.

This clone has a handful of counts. The CDR3 sequence is CASSPPYSGGLTDTQYF. The CDR3 coding sequence is TGTGCCAGCTCACCACCCTATAGCGGGGGTCTCACAGATACGCAGTATTTT. This chain links TRBV18 with TRBJ2-3; 9 positions match TRBD2. Per germline, CDR1 KGHSH and CDR2 LQKENI. After removal of 0 bases from V and 2 bases from J, the junction contained 6 bases not matched to a gene. The CDR3 totals 17 residues.

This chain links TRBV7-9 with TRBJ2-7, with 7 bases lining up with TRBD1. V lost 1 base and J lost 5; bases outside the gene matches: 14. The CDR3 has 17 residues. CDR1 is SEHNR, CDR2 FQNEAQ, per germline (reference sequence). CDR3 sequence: CASSLGRRGQVVDEQYF. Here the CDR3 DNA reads TGTGCCAGCAGCTTAGGACGAAGAGGACAGGTCGTAGACGAGCAGTACTTC.

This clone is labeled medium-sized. The CDR3, as DNA: TGTGCCAGCAGCCCAGGGACTAGCGGGGCCTACGAGCAGTACTTC. The encoded protein is CASSPGTSGAYEQYF. V is TRBV7-9 and J is TRBJ2-7; 13 bases are a match to TRBD2. With 5 bases clipped from V and 2 bases from J, the junction kept 3 bases outside the gene matches. The CDR3 sequence is 15 residues long. Germline V gives CDR1 SEHNR, CDR2 FQNEAQ (reference sequence). The variable domain in full, with the rest retrieved from reference TRBV7-9 and TRBJ2-7, is DTGVSQNPRHKITKRGQNVTFRCDPISEHNRLYWYRQTLGQGPEFLTYFQNEAQLEKSRLLSDRFSAERPKGSFSTLEIQRTEQGDSAMYLCASSPGTSGAYEQYFGPGTRLTVT.

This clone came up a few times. CDR3: CAIRDSASTDTQYF. The CDR3, as DNA: TGTGCCATCAGGGACAGTGCCAGCACAGATACGCAGTATTTT. V is TRBV10-3 and J is TRBJ2-3; D might be TRBD1 (6 bases). The CDR3 has 14 amino acids. Germline assignment: CDR1 ENHRY and CDR2 SYGVKD. The V end lost 6 bases, the J end lost 0 bases, and 10 bases lay between the germline ends.

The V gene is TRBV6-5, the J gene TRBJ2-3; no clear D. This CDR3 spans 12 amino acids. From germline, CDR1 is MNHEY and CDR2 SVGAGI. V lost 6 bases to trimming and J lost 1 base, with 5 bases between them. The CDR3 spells CASRTGTDTQYF. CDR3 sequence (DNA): TGTGCCAGCAGAACAGGCACAGATACGCAGTATTTT.

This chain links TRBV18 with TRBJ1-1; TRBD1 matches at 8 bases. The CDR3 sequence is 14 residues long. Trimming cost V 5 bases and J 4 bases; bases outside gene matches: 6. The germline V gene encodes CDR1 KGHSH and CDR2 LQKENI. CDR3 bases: TGTGCCAGCTCAAGCACAGGGGGTGTCACTGAAGCTTTCTTT. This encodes CASSSTGGVTEAFF.

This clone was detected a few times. CDR3 coding DNA: TGTGCCAGCAGTCAGACAGGGTACAATGAGCAGTTCTTC. As protein: CASSQTGYNEQFF. The chain recombines TRBV27 with TRBJ2-1; 7 nucleotides agree with TRBD1. Germline V gene data show CDR1 as MNHEY and CDR2 as SMNVEV (reference sequence). This CDR3 is 13 amino acids long. V dropped 5 bases and J dropped 4; count of bases not matched to a gene: 2.

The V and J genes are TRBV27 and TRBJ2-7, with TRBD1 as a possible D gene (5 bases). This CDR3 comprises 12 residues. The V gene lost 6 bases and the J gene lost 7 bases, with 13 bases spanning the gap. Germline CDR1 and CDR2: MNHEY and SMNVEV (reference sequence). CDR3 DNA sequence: TGTGCCAGCAGACAAGGGGTGGAAGAGCAGTACTTC. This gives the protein CASRQGVEEQYF.

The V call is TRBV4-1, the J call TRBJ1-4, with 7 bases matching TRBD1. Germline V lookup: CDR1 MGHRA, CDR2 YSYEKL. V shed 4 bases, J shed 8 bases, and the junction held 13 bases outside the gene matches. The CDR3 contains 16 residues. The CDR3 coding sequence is TGCGCCAGCAGCCCCCTCGGGGCGCAGGGGGTGGAAAAACTGTTTTTT. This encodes CASSPLGAQGVEKLFF.

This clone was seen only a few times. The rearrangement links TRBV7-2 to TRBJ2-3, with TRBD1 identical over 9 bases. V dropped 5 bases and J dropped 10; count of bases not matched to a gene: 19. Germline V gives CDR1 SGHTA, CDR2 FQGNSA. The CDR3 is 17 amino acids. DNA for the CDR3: TGTGCCAGCAGCGCCCAACCGGGACAGGGACCGGGGGATCCGCAGTATTTT. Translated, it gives CASSAQPGQGPGDPQYF.

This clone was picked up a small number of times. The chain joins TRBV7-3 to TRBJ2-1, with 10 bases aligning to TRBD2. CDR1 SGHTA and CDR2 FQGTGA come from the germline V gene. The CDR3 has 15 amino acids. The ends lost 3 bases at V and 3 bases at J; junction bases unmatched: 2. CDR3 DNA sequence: TGTGCCAGCAGCTTTAGCGGGGGGTACTACAATGAGCAGTTCTTC. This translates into CASSFSGGYYNEQFF.

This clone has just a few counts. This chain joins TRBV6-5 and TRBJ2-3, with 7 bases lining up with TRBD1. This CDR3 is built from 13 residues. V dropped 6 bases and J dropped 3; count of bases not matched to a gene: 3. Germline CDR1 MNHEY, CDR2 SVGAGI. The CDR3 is CASRETGTDTQYF. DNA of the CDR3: TGTGCCAGCAGAGAGACAGGGACAGATACGCAGTATTTT.

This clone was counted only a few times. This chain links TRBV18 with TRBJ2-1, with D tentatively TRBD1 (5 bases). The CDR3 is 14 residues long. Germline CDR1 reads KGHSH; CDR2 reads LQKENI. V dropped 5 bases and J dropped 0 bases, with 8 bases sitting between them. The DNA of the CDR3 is TGTGCCAGCTCATATGACAGCTCCTACAATGAGCAGTTCTTC. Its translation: CASSYDSSYNEQFF.

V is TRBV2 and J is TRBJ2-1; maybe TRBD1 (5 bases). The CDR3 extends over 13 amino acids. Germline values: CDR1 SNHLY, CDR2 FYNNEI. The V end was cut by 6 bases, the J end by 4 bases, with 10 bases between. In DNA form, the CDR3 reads TGTGCCAGCAGGCTACAGGAGTACAATGAGCAGTTCTTC. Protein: CASRLQEYNEQFF.

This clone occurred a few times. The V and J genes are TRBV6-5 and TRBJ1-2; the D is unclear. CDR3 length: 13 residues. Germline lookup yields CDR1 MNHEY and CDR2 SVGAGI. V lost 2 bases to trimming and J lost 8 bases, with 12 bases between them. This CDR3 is CASSYNRGGGYTF. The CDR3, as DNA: TGTGCCAGCAGTTACAATCGGGGAGGAGGCTACACCTTC.